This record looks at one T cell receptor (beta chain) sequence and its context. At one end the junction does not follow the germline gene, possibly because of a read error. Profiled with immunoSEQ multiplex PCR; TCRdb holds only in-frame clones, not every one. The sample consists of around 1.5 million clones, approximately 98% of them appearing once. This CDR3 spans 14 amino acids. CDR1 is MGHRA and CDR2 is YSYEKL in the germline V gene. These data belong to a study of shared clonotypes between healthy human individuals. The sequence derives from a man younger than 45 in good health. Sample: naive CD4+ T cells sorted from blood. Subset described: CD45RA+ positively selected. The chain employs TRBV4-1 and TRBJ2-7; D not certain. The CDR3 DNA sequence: TGCGCCAGCAGCCCTTTCCAAAACAGCCCTACTATGGACTTC. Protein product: CASSPFQNSPTMDF.